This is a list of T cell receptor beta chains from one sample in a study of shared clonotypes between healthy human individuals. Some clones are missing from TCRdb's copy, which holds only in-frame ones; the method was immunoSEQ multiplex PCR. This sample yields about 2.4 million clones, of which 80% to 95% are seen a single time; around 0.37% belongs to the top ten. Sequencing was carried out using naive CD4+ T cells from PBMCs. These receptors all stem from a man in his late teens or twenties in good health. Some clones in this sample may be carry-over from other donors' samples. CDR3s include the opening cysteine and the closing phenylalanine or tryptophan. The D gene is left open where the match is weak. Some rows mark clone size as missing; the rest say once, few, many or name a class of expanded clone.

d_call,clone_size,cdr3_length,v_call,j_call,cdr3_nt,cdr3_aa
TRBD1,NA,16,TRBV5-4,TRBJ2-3,TGTGCCAGCAGCTTCTCCGGGACAGCACTGCCAGATACGCAGTATTTT,CASSFSGTALPDTQYF
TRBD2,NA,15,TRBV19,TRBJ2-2,TGTGCCAGTAGCATAGCGGGAGTCCGTACCGGGGAGCTGTTTTTT,CASSIAGVRTGELFF
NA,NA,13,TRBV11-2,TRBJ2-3,TGTGCCAGCAGCTTAGGGACTACTGATACGCAGTATTTT,CASSLGTTDTQYF
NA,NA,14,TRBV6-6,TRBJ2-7,TGTGCCAGCAGTAAGCTCCGGGCCTCCTACGAGCAGTACTTC,CASSKLRASYEQYF
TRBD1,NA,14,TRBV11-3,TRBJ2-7,TGTGCCAGCAGTACCGGGACAGGACGTAAAGAGCAGTACTTC,CASSTGTGRKEQYF
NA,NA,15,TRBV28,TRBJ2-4,TGTGCCAGCAGTCGCCAGGGACAAGCCAAAAACATTCAGTACTTC,CASSRQGQAKNIQYF
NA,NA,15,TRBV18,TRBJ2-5,TGTGCCAGCTCACCACAAGTTAGGGAGGCAGAGACCCAGTACTTC,CASSPQVREAETQYF
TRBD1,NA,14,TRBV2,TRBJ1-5,TGTGCCAGCAGGGGGACAGTCGGCAATCAGCCCCAGCATTTT,CASRGTVGNQPQHF
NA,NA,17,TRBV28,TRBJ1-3,TGTGCCAGCAGTTTCCTCTCTCGCTCCTTCTCTGGAAACACCATATATTTT,CASSFLSRSFSGNTIYF
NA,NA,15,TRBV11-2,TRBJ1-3,TGTGCCAGCAGCTCCACCTGGGGCAGTGGAAACACCATATATTTT,CASSSTWGSGNTIYF
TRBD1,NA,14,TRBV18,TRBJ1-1,TGTGCCAGCTCATCGCAGGGGGGAGGAAATGAAGCTTTCTTT,CASSSQGGGNEAFF
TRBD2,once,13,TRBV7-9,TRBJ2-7,TGTGCCAGCAGCTTTAGCGGGGTTTACGAGCAGTACTTC,CASSFSGVYEQYF
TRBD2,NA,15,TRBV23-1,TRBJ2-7,TGCGCCAGCAGTCAAGCGGGAGGCCCCTCCTACGAGCAGTACTTC,CASSQAGGPSYEQYF
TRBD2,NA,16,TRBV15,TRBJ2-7,TGTGCCACCAGCAGAGAGGGACTAGCGGGAATCTACGAGCAGTACTTC,CATSREGLAGIYEQYF
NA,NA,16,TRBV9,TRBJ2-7,TGTGCCAGCAGCGAGAGGGCCCGGACGGAGTCCTACGAGCAGTACTTC,CASSERARTESYEQYF
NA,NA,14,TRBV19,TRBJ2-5,TGTGCCAGTAGTGATCGGACAACCCAAGAGACCCAGTACTTC,CASSDRTTQETQYF
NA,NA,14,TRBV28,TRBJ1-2,TGTGCCAGCAGTCGCGGCTCGGTGGGGCTGAGCTACACCTTC,CASSRGSVGLSYTF
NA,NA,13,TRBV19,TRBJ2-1,TGTGCCAGTAGCGGGAGATACTACAATGAGCAGTTCTTC,CASSGRYYNEQFF
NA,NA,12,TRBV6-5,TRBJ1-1,TGTGCCAGCAGTTACTCGAGAACTGAAGCTTTCTTT,CASSYSRTEAFF
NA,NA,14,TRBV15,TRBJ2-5,TGTGCCACCAGCAGAGTGGGGGGTCAAGAGACCCAGTACTTC,CATSRVGGQETQYF
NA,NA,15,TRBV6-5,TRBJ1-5,TGTGCCAGCAGCCCTCGGACAGCCCCCAATCAGCCCCAGCATTTT,CASSPRTAPNQPQHF
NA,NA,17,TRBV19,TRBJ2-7,TGTGCCAGTAGTAGCGCCTCCGGGGTCTTGTTCTCCTACGAGCAGTACTTC,CASSSASGVLFSYEQYF
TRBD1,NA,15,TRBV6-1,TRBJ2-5,TGTGCCAGCAGTCGGGACAGGGAGTCGCGAGAGACCCAGTACTTC,CASSRDRESRETQYF
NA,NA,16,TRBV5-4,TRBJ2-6,TGTGCCAGCAGCCCTACGACGTCTTCTGGGGCCAACGTCCTGACTTTC,CASSPTTSSGANVLTF
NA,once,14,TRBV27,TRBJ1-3,TGTGCCAGCCGTTCAGGGTCCTCTGGAAACACCATATATTTT,CASRSGSSGNTIYF
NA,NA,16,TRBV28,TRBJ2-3,TGTGCCAGCAGTCAAACATCGGGGGTAATCGCAGATACGCAGTATTTT,CASSQTSGVIADTQYF
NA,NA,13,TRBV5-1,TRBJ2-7,TGCGCCAGCCGCCCTGGGGCGAACCACGAGCAGTACTTC,CASRPGANHEQYF
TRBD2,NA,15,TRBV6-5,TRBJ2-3,TGTGCCAGCAGCTCACTAGCGGGAGGGTTAGATACGCAGTATTTT,CASSSLAGGLDTQYF
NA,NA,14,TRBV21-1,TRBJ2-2,TGTGCCATTAGACAGGGGGCGAACACCGGGGAGCTGTTTTTT,CAIRQGANTGELFF
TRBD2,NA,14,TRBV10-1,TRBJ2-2,TGCGCCAGCGCCGACAGCGGGAGGTCCGGGGAGCTGTTTTTT,CASADSGRSGELFF
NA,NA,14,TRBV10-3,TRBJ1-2,TGTGCCATCAGTGACCCCGGGACCCGGCCTGGCTACACCTTC,CAISDPGTRPGYTF
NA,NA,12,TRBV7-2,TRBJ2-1,TGTGCCAGCAGCTCTTACAACAATGAGCAGTTCTTC,CASSSYNNEQFF
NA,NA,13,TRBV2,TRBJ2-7,TGTGCCAGCAGGTATGAGGACTCCTACGAGCAGTACTTC,CASRYEDSYEQYF
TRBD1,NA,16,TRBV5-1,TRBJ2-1,TGCGCCAGCAGCTCAAATATCCCGGGACAGGGCGGTGAGCAGTTCTTC,CASSSNIPGQGGEQFF
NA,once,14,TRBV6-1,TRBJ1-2,TGTGCCAGCAGGGCACAGGCAGGGAGTCATGGCTACACCTTC,CASRAQAGSHGYTF
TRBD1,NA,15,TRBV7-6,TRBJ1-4,TGTGCCAGCAGCCTGAAGACAGGGAGAAGGGAAAAACTGTTTTTT,CASSLKTGRREKLFF
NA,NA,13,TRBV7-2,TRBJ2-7,TGTGCCAGCAGCTTAGTCCAGGGTGGCGAGCAGTACTTC,CASSLVQGGEQYF
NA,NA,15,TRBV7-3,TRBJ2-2,TGTGCCAGCAGCTTAGCCGGGACAAAGACCGGGGAGCTGTTTTTT,CASSLAGTKTGELFF
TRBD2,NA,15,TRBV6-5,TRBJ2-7,TGTGCCAGCAGTTACCTTGGGGGGGGATCCTACGAGCAGTACTTC,CASSYLGGGSYEQYF
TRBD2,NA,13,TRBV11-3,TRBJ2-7,TGTGCCAGCAGTAAAGCGGGAGGGGACGAGCAGTACTTC,CASSKAGGDEQYF
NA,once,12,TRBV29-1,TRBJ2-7,TGCAGCGTTGAGGGATTAGGAGGCGAGCAGTACTTC,CSVEGLGGEQYF
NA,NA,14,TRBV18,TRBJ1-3,TGTGCCAGCTCACCACCAGGTTCCGGAAACACCATATATTTT,CASSPPGSGNTIYF
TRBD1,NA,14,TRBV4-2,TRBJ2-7,TGTGCCAGCAGCATTACAGGGGATTCCTACGAGCAGTACTTC,CASSITGDSYEQYF
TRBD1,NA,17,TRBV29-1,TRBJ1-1,TGCAGCGTTGGCCCTATGCCGGGACAGGGGGCGCCGACTGAAGCTTTCTTT,CSVGPMPGQGAPTEAFF
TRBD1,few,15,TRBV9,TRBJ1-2,TGTGCCAGCAGCCTTGGACAGGGCGGTGGCTATGGCTACACCTTC,CASSLGQGGGYGYTF